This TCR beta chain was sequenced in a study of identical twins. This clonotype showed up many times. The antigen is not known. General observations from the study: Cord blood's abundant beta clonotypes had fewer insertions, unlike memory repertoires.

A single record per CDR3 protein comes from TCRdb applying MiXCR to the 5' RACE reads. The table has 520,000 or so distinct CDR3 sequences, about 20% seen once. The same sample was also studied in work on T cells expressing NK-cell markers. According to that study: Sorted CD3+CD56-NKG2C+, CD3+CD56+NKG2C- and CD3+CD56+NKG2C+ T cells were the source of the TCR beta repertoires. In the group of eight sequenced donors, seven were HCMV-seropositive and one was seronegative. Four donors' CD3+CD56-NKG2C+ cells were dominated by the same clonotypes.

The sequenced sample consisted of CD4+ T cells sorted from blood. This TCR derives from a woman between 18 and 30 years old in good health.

For the CDR3, the DNA is TGTGCCAGCAGCTTAGTCCTCATAGCGGGAGGACCTTACGAGCAGTACTTC. Amino acids: CASSLVLIAGGPYEQYF. The chain links TRBV7-2 to TRBJ2-7; 10 bases agree with TRBD2. Per the germline V gene, CDR1 is SGHTA and CDR2 is FQGNSA. The CDR3 totals 17 residues. Trimming at V came to 1 base and at J to 4 bases, leaving 10 bases not matched to a gene.